Following are 23 T cell receptor beta chains from one sample sequenced in a study of T cells in Graves' hyperthyroidism and ophthalmopathy. What was amplified from RNA transcripts were TCR beta CDR3 regions. In the first-round RT-PCR of the TCR CDR3, the HTBI primer set was used. TCRdb used MiXCR to reprocess the multiplex PCR reads, holding one entry per CDR3 protein. The table has hundreds of thousands of distinct CDR3 sequences, roughly 40% seen once. Input material: blood. The receptors here all came from a man between 18 and 29 years old with Graves' hyperthyroidism.

This clonotype was seen at least ten times. The CDR3 DNA follows: TGCAGTGCGCCGGGACAGTCGTCCTACGAGCAGTACTTC. Its protein is CSAPGQSSYEQYF. The V and J genes are TRBV20-1 and TRBJ2-7, with 7 nucleotides matching TRBD1. Trimming removed 6 bases from V and 1 base from J; junction bases left unmatched: 6. CDR1 DFQATT and CDR2 SNEGSKA come from the germline V gene (reference sequence). This CDR3 has 13 amino acids.

A word on this clonotype: A much larger clone lies one base from this, so it may be a read error. The chain carries TRBV7-2 and TRBJ1-1; no clear D. Trimming cost V 7 bases and J 8 bases, with 14 bases left between them. This CDR3 is built from 12 residues. Per the germline V gene, CDR1 is SGHTA and CDR2 is FQGNSA. The CDR3 bases are TGTGCCAGCACCCCGGAAGCCTTGGAAGCTTTCTTT. It encodes CASTPEALEAFF.

This clonotype has just a few counts. The CDR3 DNA reads TGTGCCAGCAGCTATGAGGACGGCTACGAGCAGTACTTC. Its translation is CASSYEDGYEQYF. The chain uses TRBV11-2 and TRBJ2-7; the D is unclear. The ends were cut back, 4 bases at V and 3 bases at J, with 10 bases in the middle. The CDR3 runs 13 residues. Germline CDR1 reads SGHAT; CDR2 reads FQNNGV.

The genes are TRBV20-1 and TRBJ2-7, with a weak D call TRBD1 (5 bases). The ends were cut back, 0 bases at V and 3 bases at J, with 12 bases in the middle. This CDR3 spans 14 amino acids. Per the germline V gene, CDR1 is DFQATT and CDR2 is SNEGSKA (reference sequence). The CDR3 reads CSARDFQGLYEQYF. In DNA form, the CDR3 reads TGCAGTGCTAGAGATTTCCAGGGCCTCTACGAGCAGTACTTC.

The chain combines TRBV20-1 with TRBJ2-7, with 15 bases matching TRBD2. The length of the CDR3 is 18 residues. Germline V gene sequence: CDR1 DFQATT, CDR2 SNEGSKA (reference sequence). Trimming took 3 bases from V and 0 from J; bases not matched to a gene: 9. CDR3 residues: CSASGLAGGPRGSYEQYF. The CDR3 region has the DNA TGCAGTGCTAGCGGACTAGCGGGAGGGCCGAGGGGCTCCTACGAGCAGTACTTC.

The V and J genes are TRBV7-2 and TRBJ1-2; D is perhaps TRBD1 (6 bases). Germline V gene sequence: CDR1 SGHTA, CDR2 FQGNSA. CDR3 length: 16 amino acids. The V end was cut by 5 bases, the J end by 4 bases, with 20 bases between. The CDR3 reads CASSTYRDRETYGYTF. The DNA of the CDR3 is TGTGCCAGCAGCACATACAGGGATAGGGAGACCTATGGCTACACCTTC.

The rearrangement links TRBV7-6 to TRBJ2-7; TRBD2 might be the D (7 bases). The CDR3 extends over 16 amino acids. In germline, CDR1 is SGHVS, CDR2 FNYEAQ. Trimming took 3 bases from V and 5 from J, leaving 20 bases between them. The CDR3 DNA is TGTGCCAGCAGCTTGAAGGGGGGGCCTCCCGTCGACGAGCAGTACTTC. Its translation: CASSLKGGPPVDEQYF.

This clonotype was observed at least ten times. This rearrangement joins TRBV9 to TRBJ1-2; D is unclear. The germline gives CDR1 SGDLS, CDR2 YYNGEE. Trimming shortened V by 0 bases and J by 7 bases, and 13 bases separated the two germline ends. The CDR3 spans 14 residues. CDR3 region: CASSVVEGGIGYTF. DNA for the CDR3: TGTGCCAGCAGCGTAGTCGAGGGAGGGATTGGCTACACCTTC.

This clonotype showed up many times. The chain is built from TRBV7-8 and TRBJ1-6; no clear D gene. The CDR3 contains 13 residues. Germline CDR1 reads SGHVS; CDR2 reads FQNEAQ. Trimming took off 5 bases at V and 8 bases at J, with 10 bases between the two ends. CDR3 protein: CASSGALDSPLHF. The CDR3 coding sequence is TGTGCCAGCAGCGGAGCGCTGGATTCACCCCTCCACTTT.

The V and J genes are TRBV29-1 and TRBJ2-5; D is possibly TRBD1 or TRBD2 (5 bases each). The CDR3 covers 14 residues. Trimming left V 8 bases short and J 3 bases short, with 19 bases between. In germline, CDR1 is SQVTM, CDR2 ANQGSEA. CDR3 protein: CSSPVDSGEETQYF. The CDR3 bases are TGCAGCTCCCCGGTCGACAGCGGTGAAGAGACCCAGTACTTC. Full variable domain (missing parts from reference TRBV29-1 and TRBJ2-5): SAVISQKPSRDICQRGTSLTIQCQVDSQVTMMFWYRQQPGQSLTLIATANQGSEATYESGFVIDKFPISRPNLTFSTLTVSNMSPEDSSIYLCSSPVDSGEETQYFGPGTRLLVL.

The chain uses TRBV7-6 and TRBJ2-1; D remains unclear. In germline, CDR1 is SGHVS, CDR2 FNYEAQ. V shed 5 bases and J shed 6 bases, with 5 bases lying between them. The CDR3 length is 11 residues. The CDR3 region is CASSPSNEQFF. CDR3 in DNA: TGTGCCAGCAGCCCCTCCAATGAGCAGTTCTTC.

The chain couples TRBV2 to TRBJ2-7; 12 nucleotides line up with TRBD2. The CDR3 has 15 amino acids. J gave up 4 bases and V 7 bases, and 8 bases lay outside the gene matches. Germline loops: CDR1 SNHLY, CDR2 FYNNEI. CDR3 residues: CASKGRLAGAYEQYF. CDR3 DNA: TGTGCCAGCAAAGGGCGACTAGCGGGGGCATACGAGCAGTACTTC.

The V gene is TRBV19, the J gene TRBJ2-2; 9 positions match TRBD1. This CDR3 contains 16 residues. The germline gives CDR1 LNHDA, CDR2 SQIVND (reference sequence). Trimming cost V 6 bases and J 7 bases; bases outside gene matches: 12. The CDR3 region has the DNA TGTGCCAGTAGCGGCCCCGGGACAGGGATGAACGGGGAGCTGTTTTTT. This gives the protein CASSGPGTGMNGELFF.

This clonotype was picked up many times. This chain links TRBV11-1 with TRBJ1-1, with D possibly being TRBD1 (5 bases). In germline, CDR1 is SGHAT, CDR2 FQDESV (reference sequence). CDR3 size: 14 residues. V was shortened by 0 bases and J by 7 bases, with 12 bases between the two germline ends. CDR3 DNA sequence: TGTGCCAGCAGCTTAGCGGGACCGAGGGGTGAAGCTTTCTTT. This codes for CASSLAGPRGEAFF.

On this clonotype itself: A much larger clone lies one base from this, so it may be a read error. The conserved phenylalanine or tryptophan is not found at the CDR3 terminus, so this likely reflects a read error. The chain has TRBV7-9 and TRBJ1-1; D gene uncertain. The CDR3 has 13 residues. Germline-derived CDR1 and CDR2 are SEHNR and FQNEAQ (reference sequence). The germline V and J ends were trimmed by 5 bases and 1 base, with 8 bases remaining between them. CDR3 bases: TGTGCCAGCAGCCCGCCCCAGAACACTGAAGCTTTCTCT. Residues: CASSPPQNTEAFS.

This clonotype was counted only a few times. CDR3 sequence: CASTRDFSNQPQHF. The CDR3, as DNA: TGTGCCAGCACCCGGGACTTTAGCAATCAGCCCCAGCATTTT. This chain joins TRBV7-8 and TRBJ1-5; TRBD1 is a possible D gene (5 bases). V was pared by 7 bases and J by 0 bases, with 10 bases between. Per germline, CDR1 SGHVS and CDR2 FQNEAQ. The CDR3 contains 14 residues.

This clonotype showed up many times. The rearrangement links TRBV10-3 to TRBJ1-5; D is perhaps TRBD1 (5 bases). The CDR3 consists of 13 residues. Germline V lookup: CDR1 ENHRY, CDR2 SYGVKD. With 6 bases removed from V and 11 bases from J, the gap between germline ends came to 17 bases. The CDR3 DNA is TGTGCCATCAGGGGGGACCGCGAATTGTCCCAGCATTTT. This sequence encodes CAIRGDRELSQHF.

The rearrangement joins TRBV12-3 or TRBV12-4 to TRBJ2-7, with D perhaps assigned TRBD1 or TRBD2 (5 bases each). This CDR3 contains 14 residues. Trimming took 5 bases from V and 2 from J, leaving 13 bases between them. Here the CDR3 DNA reads TGTGCCAGCAGTCCCGGGGACGGAACCTACGAGCAGTACTTC. Translating gives CASSPGDGTYEQYF.

The chain recombines TRBV20-1 with TRBJ1-1, with 7 positions matching TRBD1. The CDR3 is 14 amino acids. V shed 6 bases, J shed 4 bases, and the junction held 11 bases outside the gene matches. Germline assignment: CDR1 DFQATT and CDR2 SNEGSKA (reference sequence). CDR3 coding DNA: TGCAGTGCCCAACCCGGCCCAGGGGGCACTGAAGCTTTCTTT. Translated, it gives CSAQPGPGGTEAFF.

This clonotype was detected many times. This chain connects TRBV7-8 to TRBJ2-7, with D unclear. Germline V gene sequence: CDR1 SGHVS, CDR2 FQNEAQ. Trimming cost V 1 base and J 4 bases, with 11 bases left between them. The CDR3 totals 14 residues. The CDR3 DNA follows: TGTGCCAGCAGCTTAGAGCACAGCCCTTACGAGCAGTACTTC. It is translated as CASSLEHSPYEQYF.

This clonotype has just one count. This rearrangement joins TRBV10-3 to TRBJ1-5, with unresolved D. This CDR3 comprises 14 residues. The V end lost 10 bases, the J end lost 0 bases, and 13 bases lay between the germline ends. Per germline, CDR1 ENHRY and CDR2 SYGVKD. The CDR3 sequence: CASSRGISNQPQHF. The CDR3 bases are TGTGCCAGCAGCCGCGGAATTAGCAATCAGCCCCAGCATTTT.

The gene calls are TRBV19 and TRBJ2-2; a possible D gene is TRBD1 (6 bases). The V gene's germline CDR1 is LNHDA and CDR2 SQIVND (reference sequence). The CDR3 runs 14 residues. V was shortened by 8 bases and J by 1 base, with 11 bases between the two germline ends. The CDR3 DNA reads as TGTGCCAGTTGCTGGGGGCTGAACACCGGGGAGCTGTTTTTT. Translated, it gives CASCWGLNTGELFF.

V gene TRBV4-2 combines with J gene TRBJ2-6; D call uncertain. V was pared by 2 bases and J by 13 bases, with 6 bases between. This CDR3 has 11 residues. In germline, CDR1 is LGHNA, CDR2 YNFKEQ. The CDR3 nucleotides are TGTGCCAGCAGCCAACCCGGTGTCCTGACTTTC. This codes for CASSQPGVLTF.